This T cell receptor (beta chain) was documented in a study of OX40 agonist ivuxolimab in advanced cancers. Study context: Patient treatment consisted of intravenous ivuxolimab administration every 2 weeks at 0.01 to 10 mg/kg.

A remark on this clone: Its target is not known.

The study, taken as a whole, reports: Clones of CD4+ and CD8+ blood T cells grew by week 6 at doses of 0.1 to 3.0 mg/kg.

Data came from immunoSEQ multiplex PCR; TCRdb stores just in-frame clones and leaves some out. The data contain 90,000 to 95,000 clones, about 89% of them singletons. Looked up from germline, CDR1 is SGDLS and CDR2 is YYNGEE. The V end lost 0 bases, the J end lost 7 bases, and 11 bases lay between the germline ends. The CDR3 runs to 14 residues. This sequence was found in an adult with an advanced solid tumor such as melanoma, head and neck, liver or kidney cancer. The rearrangement uses TRBV9 and TRBJ2-1, with D possibly TRBD1 on 5 matching bases. Sequenced here: CD4+ or CD8+ T cells sorted from blood, sampled in a trial of the OX40 agonist ivuxolimab. CDR3 sequence (DNA): TGTGCCAGCAGCGTAGGGGGTCAGGGAAATGAGCAGTTCTTC. Its translation is CASSVGGQGNEQFF. Looking up the rest from reference TRBV9 and TRBJ2-1 gives the full variable domain: DSGVTQTPKHLITATGQRVTLRCSPRSGDLSVYWYQQSLDQGLQFLIQYYNGEERAKGNILERFSAQQFPDLHSELNLSSLELGDSALYFCASSVGGQGNEQFFGPGTRLTVL.